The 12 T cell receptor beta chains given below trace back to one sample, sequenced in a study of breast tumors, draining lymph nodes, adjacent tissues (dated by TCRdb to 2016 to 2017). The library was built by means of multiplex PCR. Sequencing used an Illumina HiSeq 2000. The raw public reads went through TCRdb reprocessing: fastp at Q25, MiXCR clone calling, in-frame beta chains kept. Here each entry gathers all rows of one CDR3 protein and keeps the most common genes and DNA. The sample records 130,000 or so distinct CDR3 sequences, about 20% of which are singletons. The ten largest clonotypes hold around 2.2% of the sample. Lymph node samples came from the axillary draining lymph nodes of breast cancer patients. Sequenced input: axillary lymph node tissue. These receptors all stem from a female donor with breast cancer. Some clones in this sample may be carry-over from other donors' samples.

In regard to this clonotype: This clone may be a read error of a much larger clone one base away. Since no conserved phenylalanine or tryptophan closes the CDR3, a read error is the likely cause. The CDR3 loop is CASSIWYGYTI. CDR3 nucleotide sequence: TGTGCCAGTAGTATTTGGTATGGCTACACCATC. This chain connects TRBV19 to TRBJ1-2, with unresolved D. Per the germline V gene, CDR1 is LNHDA and CDR2 is SQIVND (reference sequence). CDR3 length: 11 residues. The V gene lost 3 bases and the J gene lost 5 bases, with 4 bases spanning the gap.

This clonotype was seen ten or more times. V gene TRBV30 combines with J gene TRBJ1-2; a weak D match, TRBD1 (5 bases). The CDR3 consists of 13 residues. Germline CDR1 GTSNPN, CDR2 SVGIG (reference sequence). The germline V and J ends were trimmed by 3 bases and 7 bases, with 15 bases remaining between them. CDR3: CAWRTPGASGYTF. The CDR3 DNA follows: TGTGCCTGGAGAACCCCCGGGGCATCTGGCTACACCTTC.

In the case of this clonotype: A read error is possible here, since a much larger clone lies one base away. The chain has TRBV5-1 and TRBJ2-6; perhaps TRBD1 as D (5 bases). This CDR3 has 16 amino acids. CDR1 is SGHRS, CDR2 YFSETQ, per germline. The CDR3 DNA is TGCGCCAGCAGCTTGGAGGGGCTGGCTGGGGCCAACGCCCTGACTTTC. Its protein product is CASSLEGLAGANALTF.

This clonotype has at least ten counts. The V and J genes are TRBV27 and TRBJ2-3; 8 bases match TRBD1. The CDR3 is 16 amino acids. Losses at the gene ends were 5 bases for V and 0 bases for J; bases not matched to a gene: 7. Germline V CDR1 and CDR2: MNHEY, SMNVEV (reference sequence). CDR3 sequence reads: CASSKQGVLSTDTQYF. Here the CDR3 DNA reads TGTGCCAGCAGTAAACAGGGGGTGCTTAGCACAGATACGCAGTATTTT.

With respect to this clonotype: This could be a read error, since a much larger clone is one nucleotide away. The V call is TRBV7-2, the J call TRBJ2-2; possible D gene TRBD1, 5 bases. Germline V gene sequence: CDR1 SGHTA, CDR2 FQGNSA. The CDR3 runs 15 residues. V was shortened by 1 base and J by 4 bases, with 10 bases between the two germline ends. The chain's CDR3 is CASSLVARATGELFF. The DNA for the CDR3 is TGTGCCAGCAGCTTAGTAGCCAGGGCCACCGGGGAGCTGTTTTTT.

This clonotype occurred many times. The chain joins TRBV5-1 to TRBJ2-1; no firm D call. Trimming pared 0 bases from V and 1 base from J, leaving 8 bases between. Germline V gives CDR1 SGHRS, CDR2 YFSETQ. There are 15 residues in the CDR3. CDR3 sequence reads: CASSLGALSYNEQFF. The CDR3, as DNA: TGCGCCAGCAGCTTGGGGGCCCTATCCTACAATGAGCAGTTCTTC.

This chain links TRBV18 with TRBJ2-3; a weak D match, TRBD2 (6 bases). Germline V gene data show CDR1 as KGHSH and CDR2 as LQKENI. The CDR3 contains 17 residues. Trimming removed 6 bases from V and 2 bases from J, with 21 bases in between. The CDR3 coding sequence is TGTGCCAGCTCCCCTTTCGGGGGAGCCGGGTTCACAGATACGCAGTATTTT. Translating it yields CASSPFGGAGFTDTQYF.

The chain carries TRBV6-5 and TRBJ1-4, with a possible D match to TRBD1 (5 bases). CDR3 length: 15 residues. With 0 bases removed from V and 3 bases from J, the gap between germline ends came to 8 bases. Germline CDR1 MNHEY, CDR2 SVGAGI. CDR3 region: CASSYSWGANEKLFF. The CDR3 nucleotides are TGTGCCAGCAGTTACTCGTGGGGGGCTAATGAAAAACTGTTTTTT.

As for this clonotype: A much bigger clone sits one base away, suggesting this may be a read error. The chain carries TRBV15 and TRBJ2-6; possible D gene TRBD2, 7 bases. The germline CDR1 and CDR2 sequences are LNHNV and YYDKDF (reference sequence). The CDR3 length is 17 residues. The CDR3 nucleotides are TGTGCCACCATGGATGCGGGGGCTGACTCTGGGGCCAACGTCCTGTCTTTC. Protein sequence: CATMDAGADSGANVLSF. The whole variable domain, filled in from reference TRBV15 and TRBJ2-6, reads DAMVIQNPRYQVTQFGKPVTLSCSQTLNHNVMYWYQQKSSQAPKLLFHYYDKDFNNEADTPDNFQSRRPNTSFCFLDIRSPGLGDTAMYLCATMDAGADSGANVLSFGAGSRLTVL.

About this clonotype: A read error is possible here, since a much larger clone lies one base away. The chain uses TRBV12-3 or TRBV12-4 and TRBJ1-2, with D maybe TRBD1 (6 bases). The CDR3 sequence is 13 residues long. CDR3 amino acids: CASSFSGDYGYAF. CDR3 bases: TGTGCCAGCAGTTTTTCAGGGGACTATGGCTACGCCTTC.

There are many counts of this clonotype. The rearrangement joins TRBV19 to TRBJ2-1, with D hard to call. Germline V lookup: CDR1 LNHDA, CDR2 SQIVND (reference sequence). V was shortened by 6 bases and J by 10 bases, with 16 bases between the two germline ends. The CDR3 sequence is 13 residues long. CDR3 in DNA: TGTGCCAGTAGCTACCTCGACGTCAGCGAGCAGTTCTTC. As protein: CASSYLDVSEQFF.

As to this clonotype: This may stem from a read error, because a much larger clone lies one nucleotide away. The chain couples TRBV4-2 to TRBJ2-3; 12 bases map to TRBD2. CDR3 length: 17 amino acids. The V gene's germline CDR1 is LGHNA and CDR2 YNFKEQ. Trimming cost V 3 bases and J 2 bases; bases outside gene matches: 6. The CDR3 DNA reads TGTGCCAGCAGCCAGGAGGGACTAGCGGGCCTCACAGATACGCAGTATTTT. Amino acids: CASSQEGLAGLTDTQYF.